A selection of T cell receptor beta chains follows, all from one sample in a study of OX40 agonist ivuxolimab in advanced cancers. The assay was immunoSEQ multiplex PCR, and TCRdb's table has in-frame clones only and misses some. The sample lists more than 80,000 clones, roughly 87% occurring once. The starting material was CD4+ or CD8+ T cells sorted from blood, obtained in a trial of the OX40 agonist ivuxolimab. The receptors originated from an adult with an advanced solid tumor such as melanoma, head and neck, liver or kidney cancer. The CDR3 runs from the conserved cysteine through the conserved F or W. D genes are given only for firm matches. Clone size appears in some rows only: once, few, many, or a class for an expanded clone.

V: TRBV7-6; size: .; D: TRBD1; J: TRBJ1-6; CDR3: CASLTTGGSECCYNSPLHF; DNA: TGTGCCAGCCTCACAACAGGGGGGAGTGAATGTTGCTATAATTCACCCCTCCACTTT
V: TRBV27; size: many; D: .; J: TRBJ1-1; CDR3: CASSAPGAYTEAFF; DNA: TGTGCCAGCAGTGCCCCCGGGGCCTACACTGAAGCTTTCTTT
V: TRBV4-1; size: .; D: .; J: TRBJ2-2; CDR3: CASSQDREDVRSGTGELFF; DNA: TGCGCCAGCAGCCAAGATCGGGAAGACGTTAGATCGGGGACCGGGGAGCTGTTTTTT
V: TRBV5-1; size: once; D: TRBD1; J: TRBJ2-2; CDR3: CASRTGTGDAGELFF; DNA: TGCGCCAGCAGAACCGGGACAGGGGACGCCGGGGAGCTGTTTTTT
V: TRBV7-3; size: .; D: .; J: TRBJ1-1; CDR3: CASRETGPSRAFF; DNA: TGTGCCAGCAGGGAGACAGGCCCGAGTAGGGCTTTCTTT
V: TRBV19; size: .; D: TRBD1; J: TRBJ2-1; CDR3: CATLHPGTARSSYNEQFF; DNA: TGTGCCACTCTCCACCCTGGGACAGCCCGAAGCTCCTACAATGAGCAGTTCTTC
V: TRBV7-2; size: .; D: .; J: TRBJ1-3; CDR3: CASSPAWESSGNTIYF; DNA: TGTGCCAGCAGCCCGGCTTGGGAGAGCTCTGGAAACACCATATATTTT
V: TRBV19; size: .; D: .; J: TRBJ2-5; CDR3: CASSIVGGVQETQYF; DNA: TGTGCCAGTAGTATAGTAGGCGGGGTGCAAGAGACCCAGTACTTC
V: TRBV5-1; size: .; D: TRBD2; J: TRBJ2-3; CDR3: CASSFLAGGSDTQYF; DNA: TGCGCCAGCAGCTTTCTAGCGGGGGGGTCAGATACGCAGTATTTT
V: TRBV5-1; size: .; D: .; J: TRBJ1-1; CDR3: CASSLEYGGRDEAFF; DNA: TGCGCCAGCAGCTTGGAGTATGGTGGGCGAGATGAAGCTTTCTTT